The 30 T cell receptor beta chains presented below share a single source sample, sequenced in a study of T cells in Graves' hyperthyroidism and ophthalmopathy. What was amplified from RNA transcripts were TCR beta CDR3 regions. HTBI primers were employed in a first-round RT-PCR of the TCR CDR3. TCRdb ran MiXCR on the multiplex PCR reads and lists one entry per CDR3 protein. The data contain hundreds of thousands of distinct CDR3 sequences, approximately 15% of them seen just once; the ten biggest clones take up roughly 6.2%. Sequenced material: blood. These receptors came from a woman aged 30 to 39 with Graves' hyperthyroidism that later progressed to Graves' ophthalmopathy.

For the CDR3, the DNA is TGTGCCAGCAGCTCCCCCCGGGAGCAGGCTACTGAAGCTTTCTTT. Translating it yields CASSSPREQATEAFF. This chain uses TRBV11-2 with TRBJ1-1; no definite D call. Trimming removed 4 bases at V and 5 bases at J, with 17 bases between. The germline V gene encodes CDR1 SGHAT and CDR2 FQNNGV. This CDR3 region has 15 residues.

This clonotype was seen repeatedly, ten times or more. The chain joins TRBV10-3 to TRBJ2-3; D may be TRBD2 (5 bases). The V end lost 3 bases, the J end lost 7 bases, and 17 bases lay between the germline ends. Germline lookup yields CDR1 ENHRY and CDR2 SYGVKD. The CDR3 contains 15 residues. The CDR3 DNA reads TGTGCCATCAGTGAACCGGACGGTCGAGGGTATACGCAGTATTTT. Its translation: CAISEPDGRGYTQYF.

This clonotype has only a few counts. CDR3 in amino acids: CASSQLPSGRYTGELFF. The CDR3 DNA reads as TGTGCCAGCAGCCAATTACCTAGCGGGAGGTACACCGGGGAGCTGTTTTTT. The V and J genes are TRBV14 and TRBJ2-2; 11 bases fit TRBD2. The germline V gene encodes CDR1 SGHDN and CDR2 FVKESK. The CDR3 loop spans 17 amino acids. The junction had 5 bases not matched to a gene; V was cut back by 2 bases and J by 3 bases.

This clonotype was detected ten times or more. This chain uses TRBV28 with TRBJ1-1; no firm D call. This CDR3 has 13 residues. The germline CDR1 and CDR2 sequences are MDHEN and SYDVKM. Trimming cost V 6 bases and J 3 bases, with 11 bases left between them. The CDR3 region is CASSRKGDTEAFF. The CDR3 DNA sequence: TGTGCCAGCAGCCGAAAGGGAGACACTGAAGCTTTCTTT.

This clonotype was seen ten or more times. This chain joins TRBV29-1 and TRBJ1-1; no reliable D call. Germline V gene sequence: CDR1 SQVTM, CDR2 ANQGSEA. V lost 4 bases, J lost 1 base, and 7 bases lay in between. This CDR3 is built from 12 residues. The CDR3 is CSVGWGNTEAFF. Written as DNA, the CDR3 is TGCAGCGTTGGGTGGGGGAACACTGAAGCTTTCTTT. Filled out from reference TRBV29-1 and TRBJ1-1, the complete variable domain reads SAVISQKPSRDICQRGTSLTIQCQVDSQVTMMFWYRQQPGQSLTLIATANQGSEATYESGFVIDKFPISRPNLTFSTLTVSNMSPEDSSIYLCSVGWGNTEAFFGQGTRLTVV.

This clonotype was seen at least ten times. V gene TRBV7-9 combines with J gene TRBJ2-3; the match to TRBD2 covers 11 bases. With 5 bases clipped from V and 2 bases from J, the junction kept 3 bases outside the gene matches. This CDR3 contains 15 residues. Germline-derived CDR1 and CDR2 are SEHNR and FQNEAQ (reference sequence). CDR3 residues: CASSTLAGVTDTQYF. DNA of the CDR3: TGTGCCAGCAGCACACTAGCGGGAGTCACAGATACGCAGTATTTT. Drawing the rest from reference TRBV7-9 and TRBJ2-3, the complete variable domain is DTGVSQNPRHKITKRGQNVTFRCDPISEHNRLYWYRQTLGQGPEFLTYFQNEAQLEKSRLLSDRFSAERPKGSFSTLEIQRTEQGDSAMYLCASSTLAGVTDTQYFGPGTRLTVL.

This clonotype was detected ten times or more. The chain combines TRBV12-5 with TRBJ1-2; 7 bases line up with TRBD1. Per the germline V gene, CDR1 is LGHNT and CDR2 is FRNRAP. The CDR3 is made up of 19 amino acids. J lost 3 bases, V lost 0 bases, and 16 bases had no gene match. CDR3 sequence reads: CASGLVLGTGARVDYGYTF. The CDR3 coding sequence is TGTGCTAGTGGTTTGGTACTGGGAACAGGGGCCCGCGTCGACTATGGCTACACCTTC.

This clonotype was counted many times. The rearrangement uses TRBV28 and TRBJ2-7; tentatively, D is TRBD1 or TRBD2 (5 bases each). Germline V gene sequence: CDR1 MDHEN, CDR2 SYDVKM. V gave up 4 bases and J gave up 3 bases, with 13 bases separating them. The CDR3 totals 14 residues. CDR3 in amino acids: CASSYRIGGYEQYF. DNA of the CDR3: TGTGCCAGCAGTTATCGAATTGGGGGCTACGAGCAGTACTTC.

This clonotype occurred many times. The chain has TRBV7-2 and TRBJ1-2; 8 nucleotides line up with TRBD1. The CDR3 length is 16 residues. The germline V gene has CDR1 SGHTA and CDR2 FQGNSA. The junction had 9 bases not matched to a gene; V was cut back by 1 base and J by 5 bases. CDR3 DNA: TGTGCCAGCAGCTTAGTTTCGACAGGGGTCGATTATGGCTACACCTTC. Translation: CASSLVSTGVDYGYTF.

Ten or more counts support this clonotype. V and J are TRBV5-1 and TRBJ2-1; 10 bases match TRBD2. The V gene's germline CDR1 is SGHRS and CDR2 YFSETQ. The CDR3 is 14 amino acids. V lost 4 bases to trimming and J lost 5 bases; unmatched junction nucleotides: 3. In nucleotides, the CDR3 is TGCGCCAGCAGCCCTGGGACTAGCGACAATGAGCAGTTCTTC. It specifies CASSPGTSDNEQFF.

V is TRBV3-1 and J is TRBJ2-1, with 7 bases that match TRBD2. The CDR3 loop spans 16 amino acids. The germline V gene encodes CDR1 LGHDT and CDR2 YNNKEL (reference sequence). The J segment lost 2 bases and the V segment lost 3 bases, leaving 7 bases of the junction unmatched. CDR3 coding DNA: TGTGCCAGCAGCCACCTGGGGCGGGAGACCTACAATGAGCAGTTCTTC. As protein: CASSHLGRETYNEQFF.

This clonotype was observed many times. V and J are TRBV24-1 and TRBJ2-3; D is possibly TRBD2 (5 bases). This CDR3 comprises 17 residues. Germline values: CDR1 KGHDR, CDR2 SFDVKD. Trimming cost V 1 base and J 0 bases, with 13 bases left between them. CDR3 loop: CATSDFGKRKSTDTQYF. The DNA of the CDR3 is TGTGCCACCAGTGATTTCGGGAAGCGGAAAAGCACAGATACGCAGTATTTT.

This clonotype was observed at least ten times. The chain uses TRBV20-1 and TRBJ2-1; TRBD2 agrees at 9 bases. J lost 5 bases, V lost 5 bases, and 10 bases had no gene match. The CDR3 covers 15 residues. Germline CDR1 and CDR2: DFQATT and SNEGSKA (reference sequence). Written as DNA, the CDR3 is TGCAGTGCTTATAAACTAGCGGGCTCACACAATGAGCAGTTCTTC. Encoded protein: CSAYKLAGSHNEQFF.

This clonotype was recorded many times. The chain is built from TRBV20-1 and TRBJ2-5; 8 positions agree with TRBD2. This CDR3 comprises 15 residues. V gave up 5 bases and J gave up 1 base; unmatched junction bases: 9. Germline V gives CDR1 DFQATT, CDR2 SNEGSKA (reference sequence). The CDR3 is CSAPPPSGFQETQYF. The CDR3 DNA sequence: TGCAGTGCTCCGCCCCCTAGCGGGTTCCAAGAGACCCAGTACTTC.

This clonotype was found many times. J is TRBJ1-1 and V is TRBV6-1; D unclear. Germline V gene lookup returns CDR1 MNHNS and CDR2 SASEGT. CDR3 length: 12 amino acids. V shed 0 bases and J shed 11 bases, with 10 bases lying between them. Written as DNA, the CDR3 is TGTGCCAGCAGTGAAGCTGGCGGAGTGGCTTTCTTT. Protein product: CASSEAGGVAFF.

In regard to this clonotype: It may be a read error: a sequence one base away is much more abundant. The chain carries TRBV19 and TRBJ1-1; a possible D gene is TRBD1 (5 bases). CDR1 LNHDA and CDR2 SQIVND come from the germline V gene (reference sequence). This CDR3 has 17 residues. The V and J ends lost 4 bases and 1 base respectively, with 19 bases between them. The CDR3 DNA reads as TGTGCCAGTAGTAACGAGGGGTGCGGACACCCGAACACTGAAGCTTTCTTT. Encoded protein: CASSNEGCGHPNTEAFF.

This clonotype was recorded at least ten times. The gene calls are TRBV12-3 or TRBV12-4 and TRBJ1-1; D not resolved. The V gene lost 4 bases and the J gene lost 0 bases, with 9 bases spanning the gap. The CDR3 contains 14 residues. CDR3 protein: CASSSKKMNTEAFF. The CDR3 nucleotides read TGTGCCAGCAGTTCCAAAAAGATGAACACTGAAGCTTTCTTT.

This chain links TRBV10-1 with TRBJ2-4, with a tentative D call TRBD1 (5 bases). V lost 0 bases and J 0 bases, leaving 12 bases between the germline ends. Germline-derived CDR1 and CDR2 are WNHNN and SYGVQD (reference sequence). This CDR3 has 17 amino acids. CDR3 loop: CASSESRQLRAKNIQYF. The CDR3 DNA reads TGCGCCAGCAGTGAGTCACGACAGCTTAGAGCCAAAAACATTCAGTACTTC.

This clonotype was observed a handful of times. The genes are TRBV6-5 and TRBJ2-1; D unresolved. Looked up from germline, CDR1 is MNHEY and CDR2 is SVGAGI. The CDR3 sequence is 14 residues long. V lost 2 bases and J lost 9, with 14 bases in between. This chain's CDR3 is CASSYDRLGAEQFF. As DNA, the CDR3 is TGTGCCAGCAGTTACGATCGCCTTGGAGCTGAGCAGTTCTTC.

Only a few counts were recorded for this clonotype. The J gene is TRBJ1-5, the V gene TRBV20-1; TRBD1 matches 7 bases. CDR3 length: 12 residues. CDR1 and CDR2 (germline): DFQATT, SNEGSKA (reference sequence). Trimming took 6 bases from V and 7 from J; bases not matched to a gene: 6. The DNA of the CDR3 is TGCAGTGCAAGACAGGGTCACCAGCCCCAGCATTTT. Its translation is CSARQGHQPQHF.

The chain carries TRBV30 and TRBJ2-1; a weak D match, TRBD2 (5 bases). The germline V gene has CDR1 GTSNPN and CDR2 SVGIG (reference sequence). The CDR3 sequence is 14 residues long. Deletions cut 1 base from V and 4 bases from J, with 11 bases between. The CDR3 coding sequence is TGTGCCTGGAGTGGACTAAGTCTTTACAATGAGCAGTTCTTC. Its translation: CAWSGLSLYNEQFF. Combining the CDR3 with reference TRBV30 and TRBJ2-1 gives the whole variable domain SQTIHQWPATLVQPVGSPLSLECTVEGTSNPNLYWYRQAAGRGLQLLFYSVGIGQISSEVPQNLSASRPQDRQFILSSKKLLLSDSGFYLCAWSGLSLYNEQFFGPGTRLTVL.

This clonotype was seen only a few times. The chain combines TRBV29-1 with TRBJ2-7, with 9 bases lining up with TRBD1. V gave up 6 bases and J gave up 5 bases; unmatched junction bases: 8. Germline CDR1 reads SQVTM; CDR2 reads ANQGSEA. The CDR3 consists of 13 residues. The CDR3 here is CSVEGTGSDEQYF. DNA of the CDR3: TGCAGCGTGGAGGGGACAGGGAGTGACGAGCAGTACTTC.

This clonotype was seen a few times. The rearrangement links TRBV7-9 to TRBJ2-1, with 11 nucleotides matching TRBD2. Per germline, CDR1 SEHNR and CDR2 FQNEAQ (reference sequence). The CDR3 runs to 16 residues. V lost 5 bases, J lost 9 bases, and 12 bases stayed unmatched. The CDR3 here is CASSAWGLADLGEQFF. Written as DNA, the CDR3 is TGTGCCAGCAGCGCCTGGGGACTAGCGGACCTCGGTGAGCAGTTCTTC.

The sample holds many counts of this clonotype. This chain links TRBV6-2 or TRBV6-3 with TRBJ2-7; 11 positions match TRBD2. This CDR3 comprises 14 residues. V lost 2 bases to trimming and J lost 3 bases; unmatched junction nucleotides: 0. Germline CDR1 is MNHEY and CDR2 is SVGEGT. The CDR3 sequence is CASSYTSGSYEQYF. CDR3 DNA: TGTGCCAGCAGTTACACTAGCGGGAGCTACGAGCAGTACTTC.

This clonotype was detected only a few times. The chain has TRBV7-9 and TRBJ1-3; D call uncertain. CDR3 length equals 15 residues. Germline loops: CDR1 SEHNR, CDR2 FQNEAQ (reference sequence). Trimming shortened V by 5 bases and J by 2 bases, and 13 bases separated the two germline ends. CDR3 DNA sequence: TGTGCCAGCAGCGCGACGACGGGAGCTGGAAACACCATATATTTT. Amino acids: CASSATTGAGNTIYF. Based on the CDR3 plus reference TRBV7-9 and TRBJ1-3, the full variable domain is DTGVSQNPRHKITKRGQNVTFRCDPISEHNRLYWYRQTLGQGPEFLTYFQNEAQLEKSRLLSDRFSAERPKGSFSTLEIQRTEQGDSAMYLCASSATTGAGNTIYFGEGSWLTVV.

This sequence joins TRBV14 and TRBJ2-1, with 12 positions matching TRBD2. This CDR3 spans 16 amino acids. In germline, CDR1 is SGHDN, CDR2 FVKESK. V shed 4 bases and J 7 bases; nucleotides not matched to a gene: 8. The CDR3 DNA follows: TGTGCCAGCAGCCGCCGACTAGCGGGAGTCCAAAATGAGCAGTTCTTC. This translates into CASSRRLAGVQNEQFF.

This sequence joins TRBV7-2 and TRBJ2-2; 9 nucleotides line up with TRBD2. The germline gives CDR1 SGHTA, CDR2 FQGNSA. The CDR3 sequence is 17 residues long. The V and J ends lost 3 bases and 5 bases, in that order; junction bases with no gene match: 10. This CDR3 is CASSLGSGSGNTGELFF. Here the CDR3 DNA reads TGTGCCAGCAGCTTGGGTAGCGGGAGTGGTAATACCGGGGAGCTGTTTTTT.

The chain joins TRBV7-9 to TRBJ1-2, with 11 bases matching TRBD1. The CDR3 spans 13 residues. Germline-derived CDR1 and CDR2 are SEHNR and FQNEAQ (reference sequence). The V segment lost 6 bases and the J segment 6 bases; nucleotides outside the gene matches: 3. The CDR3 nucleotides read TGTGCCAGCAGATTGGGACAGGGGGATGGCTACACCTTC. Translating gives CASRLGQGDGYTF.

This clonotype has at least ten counts. The chain uses TRBV28 and TRBJ2-7, with D uncertain. Germline-derived CDR1 and CDR2 are MDHEN and SYDVKM. CDR3 size: 14 residues. V lost 7 bases, J lost 2 bases, and 15 bases lay in between. As DNA, the CDR3 is TGTGCCAGCATTCCCACCCGTCCGGCCTACGAGCAGTACTTC. Protein product: CASIPTRPAYEQYF.

This clonotype was detected many times. The chain recombines TRBV30 with TRBJ1-2, with 7 bases that match TRBD1. In germline, CDR1 is GTSNPN, CDR2 SVGIG (reference sequence). This CDR3 is built from 15 residues. Trimming at V came to 0 bases and at J to 7 bases, leaving 11 bases not matched to a gene. The CDR3 bases are TGTGCCTGGAGTGTAGGGGGCACACCCATAAGTGGCTACACCTTC. Protein sequence: CAWSVGGTPISGYTF.